This TCR beta chain was profiled in a study of regulatory T cells in long-lasting Graves disease. Findings and limits, study-wide: Persistent disease preferred TRBV28, TRBJ1-2 and TRBJ2-5; new disease, TRBV20-1 and TRBJ2-1.

Germline V gene data show CDR1 as DFQATT and CDR2 as SNEGSKA (reference sequence). V trimming: 4 bases; J trimming: 4 bases; junction bases outside the gene matches: 12. This CDR3 has 17 amino acids. Time point here: newly diagnosed GD, antithyroid drugs for less than 3 months. RNA isolated from PBMCs was used to make the TCR library. Regarding this clonotype: What it binds is unknown.

The TCR beta library used iRepertoire HTBI primers with Arm-PCR amplification of CDR3. TCRdb re-analysed the multiplex PCR reads in MiXCR, keeping a single row per CDR3 protein. The sample records hundreds of thousands of distinct CDR3 sequences, around 16% being singletons. The sample was also linked to a second study, of T cells in Graves' hyperthyroidism and ophthalmopathy. From that report: Ophthalmopathy and stable hyperthyroidism were told apart by a 13 V-J model.

The material was peripheral blood mononuclear cells (PBMCs), obtained at new diagnosis, from a patient treated with antithyroid drugs. The chain joins TRBV20-1 to TRBJ2-3; 12 nucleotides line up with TRBD2. This TCR derives from a man between 18 and 35 years old with Graves disease. The CDR3 loop is CSAMGLAGFSLADTQYF. In DNA, the CDR3 is TGCAGTGCTATGGGACTAGCGGGTTTCTCGCTGGCAGATACGCAGTATTTT.